This paragraph covers one T cell receptor beta chain sequence. The data were taken from a study of blood T cell repertoires in COVID-19. At the level of the study: PBMCs, B-cell-depleted T cells, or T cells were the source of the cDNA or gDNA that made up the material.

The junction had 5 bases not matched to a gene; V was cut back by 6 bases and J by 5 bases. The CDR3 loop spans 14 amino acids. Looked up from germline, CDR1 is SEHNR and CDR2 is FQNEAQ (reference sequence). In the original analysis: Amplification with reference gene primers provided the estimates of nucleated cell counts. Using immunoSEQ multiplex PCR, the repertoire was profiled, and TCRdb retains in-frame clones only, with some absent. Clonal size and the V and J genes are those of that table, whereas D and trimming came from the DNA. The data show 90,000 to 150,000 clones, with approximately 80% seen just once and approximately 4.2% held by the top ten.

This chain connects TRBV7-9 to TRBJ2-5; TRBD2 aligns across 11 bases. The TCR was taken from an elderly woman with acute or convalescent COVID-19. Sequencing input: peripheral blood. The CDR3 DNA reads as TGTGCCAGCAGTCTCTTAGCGGGAGGGGAGACCCAGTACTTC. Translated: CASSLLAGGETQYF. Full variable domain (rest looked up from reference TRBV7-9 and TRBJ2-5): DTGVSQNPRHKITKRGQNVTFRCDPISEHNRLYWYRQTLGQGPEFLTYFQNEAQLEKSRLLSDRFSAERPKGSFSTLEIQRTEQGDSAMYLCASSLLAGGETQYFGPGTRLLVL.